These 7 T cell receptor beta chains were all obtained from the same sample, sequenced in a study of human T cells and chemical hapten exposure. TCRdb called the RACE reads again in MiXCR, with one record for every CDR3 protein. Among 35,000 to 45,000 distinct CDR3 sequences listed, about 9.8% were seen once. Time point noted: patch test 2, 6 weeks after DPC sensitization. Treatment indicated: therapeutic diphenylcyclopropenone sensitization with weekly scalp DPC. The material was whole blood, obtained in connection with sensitization to the hapten diphenylcyclopropenone (DPC). Receptor source: a woman aged 40 to 49 with alopecia areata. Some clones in this sample may be carry-over from other donors' samples.

At least ten counts were recorded for this clonotype. CDR3 sequence (DNA): TGTGCCAGCAGTTTATTGGGGATGATCTACGAGCAGTACTTC. Its translation: CASSLLGMIYEQYF. The chain links TRBV27 to TRBJ2-7; D unresolved. This CDR3 region has 14 residues. Between the trimmed V and J ends, which lost 1 base and 3 bases, there was a span of 10 bases. Germline loops: CDR1 MNHEY, CDR2 SMNVEV (reference sequence).

This clonotype was counted at least ten times. The V gene is TRBV7-9, the J gene TRBJ2-7, with D perhaps TRBD2 (6 bases). Per germline, CDR1 SEHNR and CDR2 FQNEAQ (reference sequence). Trimming cost V 5 bases and J 2 bases, with 10 bases left between them. CDR3 length: 13 amino acids. The CDR3 is CASSRGSTYEQYF. CDR3 nucleotides: TGTGCCAGCAGCCGGGGGTCGACCTACGAGCAGTACTTC.

In nucleotides, the CDR3 is TGTGCCAGCAGAGGGGGGTTTGGAAACACCATATATTTT. It codes for CASRGGFGNTIYF. The genes are TRBV28 and TRBJ1-3; the D gene is possibly TRBD1 (6 bases). Trimming stripped 6 bases from V and 3 bases from J, with 9 bases between. This CDR3 is 13 amino acids long. Per germline, CDR1 MDHEN and CDR2 SYDVKM.

At least ten counts were recorded for this clonotype. The rearrangement uses TRBV6-1 and TRBJ2-1; no clear D gene. CDR3 length equals 14 residues. The germline V and J ends were trimmed by 8 bases and 4 bases, with 15 bases remaining between them. In germline, CDR1 is MNHNS, CDR2 SASEGT. The CDR3 region has the DNA TGTGCCAGCCAACACGATGGACCGTACAATGAGCAGTTCTTC. This encodes CASQHDGPYNEQFF.

This clonotype was counted between two and nine times. The chain has TRBV28 and TRBJ2-3; no clear D gene. Germline V gene lookup returns CDR1 MDHEN and CDR2 SYDVKM. The CDR3 spans 13 residues. V gave up 6 bases and J gave up 0 bases, with 7 bases separating them. The CDR3 nucleotides are TGTGCCAGCAGGTCGAGTAGCACAGATACGCAGTATTTT. Its protein product is CASRSSSTDTQYF. The full variable domain, in which reference TRBV28 and TRBJ2-3 provide the parts outside the CDR3, is DVKVTQSSRYLVKRTGEKVFLECVQDMDHENMFWYRQDPGLGLRLIYFSYDVKMKEKGDIPEGYSVSREKKERFSLILESASTNQTSMYLCASRSSSTDTQYFGPGTRLTVL.

Turning to this clonotype: A much larger clone lies one base from this, so it may be a read error. The J gene is TRBJ2-7, the V gene TRBV9, with D unclear. V lost 0 bases to trimming and J lost 0 bases, with 13 bases between them. This CDR3 comprises 16 residues. The V gene's germline CDR1 is SGDLS and CDR2 YYNGEE. The CDR3 nucleotides read TGTGCCAGCAGCGTAGCTACGACACCAAACTCCTACGAGCAGTACTTC. This gives the protein CASSVATTPNSYEQYF.

This clonotype was seen more than once but under ten times. The chain carries TRBV29-1 and TRBJ2-3; D may be TRBD2 (6 bases). The germline V and J ends were trimmed by 4 bases and 1 base, with 12 bases remaining between them. Germline V gives CDR1 SQVTM, CDR2 ANQGSEA. The CDR3 is made up of 14 amino acids. CDR3: CSVVLQRGTDTQYF. The CDR3 DNA is TGCAGCGTTGTCCTTCAGCGGGGCACAGATACGCAGTATTTT.